This entry is about one T cell receptor beta chain. Antigen specificity is unknown. Trimming removed 6 bases from V and 4 bases from J; junction bases left unmatched: 2. The CDR3 runs to 12 residues. The authors ran a second PCR of about 6 to 11 cycles using a sample-barcoded 5' primer and a J-beta primer mix. TCRdb ran MiXCR on the 5' RACE reads and lists one entry per CDR3 protein. This table holds some 1.4 million distinct CDR3 sequences, roughly 45% found once. The data belong to a study of blood T cells in healthy people across ages. Findings and limits, study-wide: Possibly confounding the expanded clonotype changes was the fact that donor CMV status was unknown.

V usage is TRBV12-3 or TRBV12-4 and J usage is TRBJ2-7; 8 bases are shared with TRBD1. The source is a woman aged 18-29 years in good health. The specimen sequenced was blood. CDR3 amino acids: CASRNRGYEQYF. The CDR3 bases are TGTGCCAGCAGGAACAGGGGGTACGAGCAGTACTTC.